These 22 T cell receptor beta chains were sequenced from one sample in a study of CD8 T cells in ankylosing spondylitis. TCRdb processed the 5' RACE reads anew with MiXCR; each CDR3 protein has one entry. This sample has more than 110,000 distinct CDR3 sequences; roughly 8% occur once, and the top ten carry more than 7%. Sequencing was performed on synovial fluid, either unsorted or a sorted T cell fraction (not recorded which). Source of these receptors: a male donor with ankylosing spondylitis.

The gene calls are TRBV19 and TRBJ1-2; maybe TRBD1 (5 bases). V lost 6 bases and J lost 3, with 26 bases in between. In germline, CDR1 is LNHDA, CDR2 SQIVND (reference sequence). The CDR3 has 18 amino acids. The DNA of the CDR3 is TGTGCCAGTAGGCTCTTGGCAGGGAGAAGAGGCGGAGACTATGGCTACACCTTC. This encodes CASRLLAGRRGGDYGYTF.

This clonotype was detected many times. The V gene is TRBV5-1, the J gene TRBJ2-7; TRBD2 matches 11 bases. The J segment lost 5 bases and the V segment lost 0 bases, leaving 4 bases of the junction unmatched. Germline CDR1 SGHRS, CDR2 YFSETQ. The CDR3 runs to 15 residues. The CDR3, as DNA: TGCGCCAGCAGCTTGGGACTAGCGGGATATCACGAGCAGTACTTC. Translated, it gives CASSLGLAGYHEQYF.

This chain connects TRBV27 to TRBJ2-1; D is possibly TRBD1 or TRBD2 (5 bases each). Per the germline V gene, CDR1 is MNHEY and CDR2 is SMNVEV (reference sequence). There are 15 residues in the CDR3. V was clipped by 8 bases and J by 2 bases, with 16 bases between them. The CDR3, as DNA: TGTGCCAGCCAGTACGGGACCCCTCCCTACAATGAGCAGTTCTTC. Its translation: CASQYGTPPYNEQFF.

The rearrangement links TRBV2 to TRBJ2-3, with 9 bases fitting TRBD2. There are 15 residues in the CDR3. Trimming at V came to 7 bases and at J to 0 bases, leaving 5 bases not matched to a gene. The germline V gene has CDR1 SNHLY and CDR2 FYNNEI. This chain's CDR3 is CASTSTSGSTDTQYF. The CDR3 DNA follows: TGTGCCAGCACGTCGACTAGCGGAAGCACAGATACGCAGTATTTT.

This clonotype occurred many times. The chain is built from TRBV9 and TRBJ2-1; D unclear. The CDR3 length is 14 residues. The ends were cut back, 0 bases at V and 5 bases at J, with 9 bases in the middle. The germline CDR1 and CDR2 sequences are SGDLS and YYNGEE. Here the CDR3 reads CASSVVGTDNEQFF. DNA for the CDR3: TGTGCCAGCAGCGTAGTTGGCACGGACAATGAGCAGTTCTTC.

The V call is TRBV27, the J call TRBJ1-6; perhaps TRBD1 as D (5 bases). In germline, CDR1 is MNHEY, CDR2 SMNVEV (reference sequence). V lost 5 bases and J 7 bases, leaving 21 bases between the germline ends. This CDR3 spans 17 amino acids. This CDR3 reads CASSLAWGGAPNSPLHF. CDR3 DNA: TGTGCCAGCAGTCTGGCGTGGGGAGGGGCTCCCAATTCACCCCTCCACTTT.

This clonotype has ten or more counts. The chain employs TRBV27 and TRBJ2-3, with TRBD1 matching over 8 bases. V was pared by 4 bases and J by 4 bases, with 7 bases of the junction left unmatched. This CDR3 comprises 15 residues. Germline loops: CDR1 MNHEY, CDR2 SMNVEV (reference sequence). CDR3 DNA sequence: TGTGCCAGCAGTTATCAGGGGGCGGGCGCAGATACGCAGTATTTT. Translating gives CASSYQGAGADTQYF.

The V and J genes are TRBV14 and TRBJ1-4; D unclear. Trimming cost V 0 bases and J 5 bases, with 13 bases left between them. The CDR3 has 16 residues. Germline CDR1 is SGHDN and CDR2 is FVKESK. The CDR3 loop reads CASSQDGRRPNEKLFF. CDR3 coding DNA: TGTGCCAGCAGCCAAGACGGTCGGCGGCCAAATGAAAAACTGTTTTTT. Full variable domain (remainder filled in from reference TRBV14 and TRBJ1-4): EAGVTQFPSHSVIEKGQTVTLRCDPISGHDNLYWYRRVMGKEIKFLLHFVKESKQDESGMPNNRFLAERTGGTYSTLKVQPAELEDSGVYFCASSQDGRRPNEKLFFGSGTQLSVL.

The chain combines TRBV20-1 with TRBJ2-3; D might be TRBD2 (6 bases). The germline CDR1 and CDR2 sequences are DFQATT and SNEGSKA (reference sequence). V lost 8 bases to trimming and J lost 7 bases, with 22 bases between them. This CDR3 is built from 14 residues. Here the CDR3 DNA reads TGCAGTCCAAGGGACTCAAGGGTTATTTATACGCAGTATTTT. This encodes CSPRDSRVIYTQYF.

This clonotype was picked up a small number of times. The rearrangement joins TRBV20-1 to TRBJ1-1; a weak D match, TRBD1 (5 bases). Germline V gives CDR1 DFQATT, CDR2 SNEGSKA (reference sequence). The CDR3 consists of 13 residues. The V gene lost 3 bases and the J gene lost 4 bases, with 12 bases spanning the gap. The CDR3 reads CSASGGKGTEAFF. In DNA, the CDR3 is TGCAGTGCTAGCGGGGGGAAGGGCACTGAAGCTTTCTTT.

This clonotype was recorded many times. This chain uses TRBV5-1 with TRBJ2-7; D remains ambiguous. The CDR3 extends over 15 amino acids. Trimming stripped 1 base from V and 2 bases from J, with 13 bases between. CDR1 is SGHRS and CDR2 is YFSETQ in the germline V gene. CDR3 protein: CASSLLQSHPYEQYF. The DNA of the CDR3 is TGCGCCAGCAGCTTGCTACAGTCTCACCCCTACGAGCAGTACTTC.

This clonotype was recorded at least ten times. V gene TRBV29-1 combines with J gene TRBJ2-5; D is perhaps TRBD1 (6 bases). The CDR3 extends over 12 amino acids. The V and J ends lost 6 bases and 4 bases respectively, with 12 bases between them. In germline, CDR1 is SQVTM, CDR2 ANQGSEA. CDR3 in amino acids: CSVGQSRETQYF. CDR3 sequence (DNA): TGCAGCGTCGGACAGTCAAGAGAGACCCAGTACTTC.

The chain has TRBV20-1 and TRBJ2-7, with no clear D. The V and J ends lost 1 base and 4 bases respectively, with 14 bases between them. This CDR3 spans 14 amino acids. CDR1 DFQATT and CDR2 SNEGSKA come from the germline V gene (reference sequence). Here the CDR3 DNA reads TGCAGTGCTAGAGTCGAGAGATTCGGATACGAGCAGTACTTC. Translated, it gives CSARVERFGYEQYF.

This clonotype was counted many times. J is TRBJ2-5 and V is TRBV10-3, with unresolved D. This CDR3 is built from 13 residues. CDR1 is ENHRY, CDR2 SYGVKD, per germline. CDR3 sequence: CATQDGGQETQYF. In DNA form, the CDR3 reads TGTGCGACTCAGGACGGCGGCCAAGAGACCCAGTACTTC.

This clonotype occurred many times. The V and J genes are TRBV20-1 and TRBJ2-3; tentatively, D is TRBD1 or TRBD2 (5 bases each). The V end was cut by 2 bases, the J end by 6 bases, with 21 bases between. The CDR3 has 16 residues. CDR1 and CDR2 from the germline V gene are DFQATT and SNEGSKA (reference sequence). CDR3 amino acids: CSARRSDRGRDDTQYF. CDR3 coding DNA: TGCAGTGCTAGAAGGTCCGATCGGGGACGCGACGATACGCAGTATTTT.

As concerns this clonotype: A much larger clone differs by one base, so this may be a read error. The chain uses TRBV5-1 and TRBJ1-3; TRBD1 might be the D (5 bases). Per germline, CDR1 SGHRS and CDR2 YFSETQ. Deletions cut 2 bases from V and 4 bases from J, with 13 bases between. The CDR3 covers 15 residues. The CDR3: CASSFVGTAGNTIYF. DNA of the CDR3: TGCGCCAGCAGCTTTGTGGGGACTGCAGGAAACACCATATATTTT.

This clonotype was seen ten or more times. This chain connects TRBV24-1 to TRBJ1-5, with no clear D. Per germline, CDR1 KGHDR and CDR2 SFDVKD. This CDR3 is built from 13 residues. Trimming left V 6 bases short and J 5 bases short, with 10 bases between. The CDR3, as DNA: TGTGCCACCAGTTTTGGCAGCGATCAGCCCCAGCATTTT. Protein: CATSFGSDQPQHF.

This clonotype was detected many times. The gene calls are TRBV5-1 and TRBJ2-5, with D tentatively TRBD1 (5 bases). Germline values: CDR1 SGHRS, CDR2 YFSETQ. V was shortened by 0 bases and J by 4 bases, with 10 bases between the two germline ends. The CDR3 length is 14 residues. CDR3 bases: TGCGCCAGCAGCTTGGCAACAGGTGTAGAGACCCAGTACTTC. Amino acid sequence: CASSLATGVETQYF.

The V and J genes are TRBV20-1 and TRBJ1-5, with unresolved D. The CDR3 is 15 amino acids. Germline CDR1 is DFQATT and CDR2 is SNEGSKA (reference sequence). The germline V and J ends were trimmed by 0 bases and 11 bases, with 20 bases remaining between them. The CDR3 region has the DNA TGCAGTGCTAGAGATCGAATAAATGTGAAGGAAGCCCAGCATTTT. Its translation is CSARDRINVKEAQHF.

The sample holds a few counts of this clonotype. The chain employs TRBV5-8 and TRBJ1-5; maybe TRBD1 (6 bases). Deletions cut 0 bases from V and 0 bases from J, with 7 bases between. This CDR3 is built from 15 residues. Germline V gene data show CDR1 as SGHTS and CDR2 as YDEGEE. CDR3 region: CASSLGTDSNQPQHF. As DNA, the CDR3 is TGTGCCAGCAGCTTGGGGACAGATAGCAATCAGCCCCAGCATTTT.

This clonotype was seen only a few times. The chain joins TRBV20-1 to TRBJ1-5; TRBD1 aligns across 8 bases. This CDR3 is 12 amino acids long. Germline V CDR1 and CDR2: DFQATT, SNEGSKA (reference sequence). Trimming took 7 bases from V and 5 from J; bases not matched to a gene: 4. The DNA for the CDR3 is TGCAGTGGGCTACAGGGGGATCAGCCCCAGCATTTT. This codes for CSGLQGDQPQHF.

This clonotype has a handful of counts. This chain links TRBV20-1 with TRBJ2-4; TRBD2 is a possible D gene (6 bases). This CDR3 comprises 14 residues. The V end lost 0 bases, the J end lost 9 bases, and 15 bases lay between the germline ends. CDR1 and CDR2 (germline): DFQATT, SNEGSKA (reference sequence). The CDR3 DNA is TGCAGTGCTAGAGATAGCGGAGGGTCGGGCATTCAGTACTTC. Translating it yields CSARDSGGSGIQYF.